This TCR beta chain was recorded in a study of T cell repertoires in cytomegalovirus infection (dated by TCRdb to between 2017 and 2020). Context from the whole study: Donor HLA type was relevant to the analysis, because carriage of CMV infection together with the matching HLA type was indicated by public TCR beta signatures.

This clonotype was seen ten or more times. Its binding antigen is unknown. Base qualities are missing; no much larger clone stands one base away. Study-wide findings and limitations: Carriers of CMV infection plus the relevant HLA type were discriminated by the cumulative frequency of public TCR beta family members in the study cohort and in an independent roughly 370-donor cohort. The ex vivo response was dominated by HLA-C-restricted CMV-specific TCR beta clonotypes, which also provided the single most frequent clonotype in two of eight donors.

From cysteine to phenylalanine, the CDR3 is 14 amino acids long. The read is trimmed to its CDR3 DNA, 42 bases read in frame from base 1. The germline V gene (reference sequence) specifies LNHDA as CDR1 and SQIVND as CDR2. V lost 1 base and J lost 0 bases; the stretch between them is 6 bases long. Instrument used: Illumina HiSeq 1500. Using fastp at Q25 and MiXCR, TCRdb reprocessed the public reads and kept productive beta chains. Entries that share a CDR3 protein sequence are merged under the most common genes and DNA. For this sample the table gives 150,000 to 200,000 distinct CDR3 sequences, of which approximately 9.7% were detected only once. The ten largest make up 4.6% of the sample.

The chain is assembled from TRBV19 and TRBJ1-1, with the identity of the D gene unclear. The TCR comes from a human donor in good health (CMV status not recorded). Some clones in this sample may be carry-over from other donors' samples. The sequenced material came from PBMCs. The CDR3 has the sequence CASSIGHLNTEAFF. The DNA sequence follows: TGTGCCAGTAGTATAGGGCACCTGAACACTGAAGCTTTCTTT.